The 2 T cell receptor beta chains below were found in one sample sequenced in a study of blood T cell repertoires in COVID-19. The repertoire was sequenced with immunoSEQ multiplex PCR; TCRdb's copy has only in-frame clones and lacks some. This repertoire shows some 19,000 clones, 85% to 90% found once; its top ten account for roughly 17%. Sequences were obtained from peripheral blood. The source of these receptors is a man aged 65-85 years with acute or convalescent COVID-19.

CDR3 nucleotide sequence: TGTGCCAGCAGCTCGCTTCGGACAGGGCTACCTGAAGCTTTCTTT. The encoded protein is CASSSLRTGLPEAFF. The V gene is TRBV7-9, the J gene TRBJ1-1; 8 bases agree with TRBD1. J gave up 6 bases and V 4 bases, and 10 bases lay outside the gene matches. Germline CDR1 reads SEHNR; CDR2 reads FQNEAQ (reference sequence). The CDR3 runs 15 residues.

The V gene is TRBV15, the J gene TRBJ2-1, with 8 bases fitting TRBD2. The CDR3 sequence is 15 residues long. With V trimmed by 1 base and J by 2 bases, 1 base remained unmatched. Germline lookup yields CDR1 LNHNV and CDR2 YYDKDF (reference sequence). In nucleotides, the CDR3 is TGTGCCACCAGCAGAGCGGGAGGGCCCTACAATGAGCAGTTCTTC. Protein product: CATSRAGGPYNEQFF.